The T cell receptor (beta chain) described here comes from a study of response to subunit inactivated influenza vaccine. In TCRdb, the RT-PCR reads were re-called with MiXCR into one record per CDR3 protein. Of about 540,000 distinct CDR3 sequences listed, less than 25% were seen once; the top ten hold approximately 3%. Whole-study results and caveats: Authors suggested each seasonal flu vaccination may recruit only limited numbers of new T cells.

This clonotype was seen at least ten times. The target antigen is unknown. Trimming pared 2 bases from V and 1 base from J, leaving 6 bases between. The germline CDR1 and CDR2 sequences are SGHRS and YFSETQ. The CDR3 extends over 13 amino acids. These data also featured in a second study, about T cells expressing NK-cell markers. That report adds: In generating TCR beta cDNA, 5'RACE template switching with UMIs was used. With respect to HCMV, most of the eight sequenced donors were seropositive, and one was seronegative. The study found dominant NKG2C+ clonotypes at roughly 1.0-7.5% of CD8+ T cells in about 6 donors.

Sequences were derived from CD4+ T cells sorted from PBMCs, sampled 11 to 12 days after vaccination. The J gene is TRBJ1-1, the V gene TRBV5-1; D is ambiguous. The receptor's source is a man aged 50-59 years who received an inactivated influenza vaccine. The CDR3 coding sequence is TGCGCCAGCAGCTTCCCGGGGAACACTGAAGCTTTCTTT. This gives the protein CASSFPGNTEAFF.